This T cell receptor (beta chain) was sequenced during a study of T cells in Graves' hyperthyroidism and ophthalmopathy. The PBMCs were sourced from fresh peripheral blood (more than 8.5 ml). Researchers amplified the TCR beta CDR3 regions from RNA transcripts. Researchers ran a first-round RT-PCR on the TCR CDR3 using the HTBI primer set. MiXCR was run by TCRdb on the multiplex PCR reads, yielding one entry per CDR3 protein. The top ten clones hold more than 7% of a sample with hundreds of thousands of distinct CDR3 sequences, 38% of them seen once. V was clipped by 8 bases and J by 4 bases, with 14 bases between them. Germline lookup yields CDR1 SQVTM and CDR2 ANQGSEA. The CDR3 extends over 12 amino acids.

The rearrangement joins TRBV29-1 to TRBJ2-5, with a weak D call TRBD1 (5 bases). The receptor's source is a man aged 18 to 29 with Graves' hyperthyroidism. Sequenced input: blood. The CDR3 loop reads CSSQGLGETQYF. CDR3 nucleotides: TGCAGCTCCCAGGGCCTCGGAGAGACCCAGTACTTC. Variable domain in full (rest from reference TRBV29-1 and TRBJ2-5): SAVISQKPSRDICQRGTSLTIQCQVDSQVTMMFWYRQQPGQSLTLIATANQGSEATYESGFVIDKFPISRPNLTFSTLTVSNMSPEDSSIYLCSSQGLGETQYFGPGTRLLVL.